Shown below are 16 T cell receptor beta chains from a single sample sequenced in a study of control samples from healthy donors and cancer patients. Sequencing was performed with immunoSEQ multiplex PCR; in TCRdb, only in-frame clones are kept and a portion is missing. The sample records approximately 97,000 clones, just under 95% being singletons. The sample taken for sequencing was blood. The receptor source for this set is a human donor in good health. The donor label of this sample is uncertain.

V usage is TRBV19 and J usage is TRBJ1-3, with 7 nucleotides matching TRBD1. Germline V gives CDR1 LNHDA, CDR2 SQIVND (reference sequence). J gave up 4 bases and V 3 bases, and 15 bases lay outside the gene matches. The CDR3 has 18 residues. The DNA of the CDR3 is TGTGCCAGTAGTATCAGGGGGGCCACAGGGATGGACGGAAACACCATATATTTT. Translating it yields CASSIRGATGMDGNTIYF.

The CDR3 bases are TGCGCCAGGGGTGGGGGCAGGAGGGTCACAGATACGCAGTATTTT. Its protein product is CARGGGRRVTDTQYF. The chain carries TRBV10-1 and TRBJ2-3; either TRBD1 or TRBD2 may fit D (6 bases each). Looked up from germline, CDR1 is WNHNN and CDR2 is SYGVQD (reference sequence). The length of the CDR3 is 15 residues. Trimming took off 9 bases at V and 2 bases at J, with 18 bases between the two ends.

The V call is TRBV28, the J call TRBJ2-1; TRBD2 matches 8 bases. The CDR3 loop spans 17 amino acids. J gave up 9 bases and V 6 bases, and 19 bases lay outside the gene matches. Germline CDR1 and CDR2: MDHEN and SYDVKM. The CDR3 sequence is CASSPSGTRAQRGEQFF. The CDR3 DNA reads TGTGCCAGCAGCCCTTCCGGGACTAGGGCTCAGCGGGGTGAGCAGTTCTTC.

This rearrangement joins TRBV15 to TRBJ1-1; no clear D gene. Germline V lookup: CDR1 LNHNV, CDR2 YYDKDF (reference sequence). The CDR3 runs 13 residues. V lost 1 base, J lost 0 bases, and 3 bases lay in between. CDR3 sequence reads: CATSRVLNTEAFF. In DNA form, the CDR3 reads TGTGCCACCAGCAGAGTTCTGAACACTGAAGCTTTCTTT.

V is TRBV2 and J is TRBJ2-7, with D perhaps TRBD2 (7 bases). Germline V gene data show CDR1 as SNHLY and CDR2 as FYNNEI. The V and J ends lost 8 bases and 4 bases respectively, with 12 bases between them. The CDR3 has 12 amino acids. Here the CDR3 reads CASRGAYYEQYF. The CDR3 nucleotides read TGTGCCAGCCGGGGGGCGTATTACGAGCAGTACTTC.

V and J are TRBV15 and TRBJ1-2, with unresolved D. The V end was cut by 0 bases, the J end by 4 bases, with 9 bases between. Germline CDR1 and CDR2: LNHNV and YYDKDF (reference sequence). The CDR3 covers 14 residues. The DNA for the CDR3 is TGTGCCACCAGCAGAGAGCCCAGAGCCTATGGCTACACCTTC. The encoded protein is CATSREPRAYGYTF.

Points on this clone: The identical CDR3 is also encoded by other nucleotide sequences in the sample. This rearrangement joins TRBV5-1 to TRBJ1-1; D gene ambiguous. This CDR3 spans 13 amino acids. From germline, CDR1 is SGHRS and CDR2 YFSETQ. Trimming took off 1 base at V and 2 bases at J, with 6 bases between the two ends. CDR3: CASSLSSNTEAFF. The CDR3 DNA reads TGCGCCAGCAGCTTGAGCAGTAACACTGAAGCTTTCTTT.

V gene TRBV5-1 combines with J gene TRBJ1-5; D is unresolved. The CDR3 totals 13 residues. The V gene's germline CDR1 is SGHRS and CDR2 YFSETQ. The V end lost 4 bases, the J end lost 5 bases, and 10 bases lay between the germline ends. CDR3 sequence reads: CASSLDIDQPQHF. CDR3 nucleotide sequence: TGCGCCAGCAGCCTCGATATTGATCAGCCCCAGCATTTT.

The rearrangement links TRBV6-6 to TRBJ1-6; 7 positions agree with TRBD1. After removal of 2 bases from V and 10 bases from J, the junction contained 11 bases not matched to a gene. In germline, CDR1 is MNHNY, CDR2 SVGAGI (reference sequence). This CDR3 has 16 amino acids. This chain's CDR3 is CASSYPQGGGGSPLHF. DNA for the CDR3: TGTGCCAGCAGTTACCCGCAGGGAGGGGGCGGCTCACCCCTCCACTTT.

This chain joins TRBV6-5 and TRBJ1-2; TRBD1 matches 10 bases. CDR3 length: 14 residues. The germline V gene encodes CDR1 MNHEY and CDR2 SVGAGI. The trim removed 6 bases at V and 6 bases at J, leaving 7 bases unmatched. The CDR3 region has the DNA TGTGCCAGCAGACCCGGGACAGGGGTCGATGGCTACACCTTC. This translates into CASRPGTGVDGYTF.

The rearrangement uses TRBV28 and TRBJ1-5; tentative D call: TRBD1 (5 bases). Germline V gene sequence: CDR1 MDHEN, CDR2 SYDVKM. V was cut by 5 bases and J by 4 bases, with 15 bases left in between. The CDR3 is made up of 15 amino acids. CDR3 residues: CASSGTQGRNQPQHF. Written as DNA, the CDR3 is TGTGCCAGCAGTGGTACGCAGGGCAGGAATCAGCCCCAGCATTTT.

The genes are TRBV5-6 and TRBJ2-1; no clear D. V was pared by 1 base and J by 5 bases, with 7 bases between. The CDR3 consists of 13 residues. Germline values: CDR1 SGHDT, CDR2 YYEEEE. The CDR3 here is CASSLSGNNEQFF. In DNA, the CDR3 is TGTGCCAGCAGCTTGTCAGGTAACAATGAGCAGTTCTTC.

The rearrangement joins TRBV27 to TRBJ2-3; D not resolved. This CDR3 contains 15 residues. The germline CDR1 and CDR2 sequences are MNHEY and SMNVEV (reference sequence). V gave up 2 bases and J gave up 2 bases, with 11 bases separating them. The CDR3 loop reads CASSLDTLNTDTQYF. CDR3 nucleotide sequence: TGTGCCAGCAGTTTAGACACACTCAACACAGATACGCAGTATTTT.

The CDR3 region has the DNA TGTGCTAGTGGTTTGTACAGCAATCAGCCCCAGCATTTT. This translates into CASGLYSNQPQHF. The chain combines TRBV12-5 with TRBJ1-5; D remains ambiguous. V was pared by 2 bases and J by 1 base, with 3 bases between. This CDR3 is built from 13 residues. CDR1 is LGHNT, CDR2 FRNRAP, per germline. The variable domain in full, completed from reference TRBV12-5 and TRBJ1-5, reads DARVTQTPRHKVTEMGQEVTMRCQPILGHNTVFWYRQTMMQGLELLAYFRNRAPLDDSGMPKDRFSAEMPDATLATLKIQPSEPRDSAVYFCASGLYSNQPQHFGDGTRLSIL.

J is TRBJ2-5 and V is TRBV6-5; perhaps TRBD2 as D (6 bases). The CDR3 length is 14 residues. Trimming removed 8 bases at V and 1 base at J, with 14 bases between. CDR1 and CDR2 (germline): MNHEY, SVGAGI. The DNA for the CDR3 is TGTGCCAGCGTCGAGCGGGCTATCCAAGAGACCCAGTACTTC. Translation gives CASVERAIQETQYF.

The V call is TRBV9, the J call TRBJ2-2; perhaps TRBD1 as D (6 bases). Germline values: CDR1 SGDLS, CDR2 YYNGEE. CDR3 length equals 15 residues. The ends were cut back, 3 bases at V and 7 bases at J, with 16 bases in the middle. The DNA of the CDR3 is TGTGCCAGCAGCGGTCTTCAGGGGCCGGGCGGGGAGCTGTTTTTT. Translating it yields CASSGLQGPGGELFF.